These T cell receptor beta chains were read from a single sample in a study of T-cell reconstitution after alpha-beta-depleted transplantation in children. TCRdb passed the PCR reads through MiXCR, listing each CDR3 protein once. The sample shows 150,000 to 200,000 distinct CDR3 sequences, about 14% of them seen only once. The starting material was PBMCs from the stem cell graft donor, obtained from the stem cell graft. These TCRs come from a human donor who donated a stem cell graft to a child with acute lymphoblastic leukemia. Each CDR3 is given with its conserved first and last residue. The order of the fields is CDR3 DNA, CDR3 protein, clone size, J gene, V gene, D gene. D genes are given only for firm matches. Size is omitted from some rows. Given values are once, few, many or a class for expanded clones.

cdr3_nt: TGTGCCAGCAGACACAGACAGGGCGAAGCTTTCTTT
cdr3_aa: CASRHRQGEAFF
clone_size: few
j_call: TRBJ1-1
v_call: TRBV6-6
d_call: TRBD1

cdr3_nt: TGCAGTGCTAGAGCTCCTGGGGGGGAGGCCCGATACGAGCAGTACTTC
cdr3_aa: CSARAPGGEARYEQYF
clone_size: many
j_call: TRBJ2-7
v_call: TRBV20-1
d_call: TRBD2

cdr3_nt: TGTGCCAGCAGCTCCACAACCAAGGACGGATACAATCAGCCCCAGCATTTT
cdr3_aa: CASSSTTKDGYNQPQHF
clone_size: many
j_call: TRBJ1-5
v_call: TRBV7-9
d_call: -

cdr3_nt: TGTGCCATCAGTGAGCGGGGTAATAACAATGAGCAGTTCTTC
cdr3_aa: CAISERGNNNEQFF
clone_size: many
j_call: TRBJ2-1
v_call: TRBV10-3
d_call: -

cdr3_nt: TGCGCCAGCAGCTTGCCGACTAGCTACGAGCAGTACTTC
cdr3_aa: CASSLPTSYEQYF
clone_size: many
j_call: TRBJ2-7
v_call: TRBV5-1
d_call: -

cdr3_nt: TGTGCCAGCAGCTTACCGGGACAGCGGATATACTTC
cdr3_aa: CASSLPGQRIYF
clone_size: many
j_call: TRBJ2-5
v_call: TRBV7-2
d_call: TRBD1

cdr3_nt: TGCAGCGTTGAAGTTGGGGGGACGGCCCAGTACTTC
cdr3_aa: CSVEVGGTAQYF
clone_size: many
j_call: TRBJ2-5
v_call: TRBV29-1
d_call: -

cdr3_nt: TGTGCCAGCAGCTTCGGACCTAGAATGGAGGCCGGGGAGCTGTTTTTT
cdr3_aa: CASSFGPRMEAGELFF
clone_size: many
j_call: TRBJ2-2
v_call: TRBV7-9
d_call: -

cdr3_nt: TGTGCCAGCAGTAGACAGGGGTTAAGAGGCAATGAGCAGTTCTTC
cdr3_aa: CASSRQGLRGNEQFF
clone_size: many
j_call: TRBJ2-1
v_call: TRBV12-3/TRBV12-4
d_call: TRBD1

cdr3_nt: TGCAGCTTGCGACAGGGGTGGGACAATGAGCAGTTCTTC
cdr3_aa: CSLRQGWDNEQFF
clone_size: few
j_call: TRBJ2-1
v_call: TRBV29-1
d_call: TRBD1

cdr3_nt: TGTGCCAGCAGTTTAAGGAGGACCGCGCCTTCTGGGGCCAACGTCCTGACTTTC
cdr3_aa: CASSLRRTAPSGANVLTF
clone_size: many
j_call: TRBJ2-6
v_call: TRBV27
d_call: -

cdr3_nt: TGCAGCGTTGGGTCCGCGGCCAACAATGAGCAGTTCTTC
cdr3_aa: CSVGSAANNEQFF
clone_size: few
j_call: TRBJ2-1
v_call: TRBV29-1
d_call: -

cdr3_nt: TGTGCCAGCAGTTGGACAGCCAACGTCCTGACTTTC
cdr3_aa: CASSWTANVLTF
clone_size: many
j_call: TRBJ2-6
v_call: TRBV12-3/TRBV12-4
d_call: -

cdr3_nt: TGCGCCAGCAGCCACGGACTAGACTCCTACAATGAGCAGTTCTTC
cdr3_aa: CASSHGLDSYNEQFF
clone_size: many
j_call: TRBJ2-1
v_call: TRBV5-1
d_call: TRBD2

cdr3_nt: TGCGCCAGCAGTGAAAGAGGGGTCTGGCGCAATGAGCAGTTCTTC
cdr3_aa: CASSERGVWRNEQFF
clone_size: -
j_call: TRBJ2-1
v_call: TRBV10-1
d_call: -

cdr3_nt: TGTGCCAGCACACGGGACAGCAATCAGCCCCAGCATTTT
cdr3_aa: CASTRDSNQPQHF
clone_size: few
j_call: TRBJ1-5
v_call: TRBV10-3
d_call: -

cdr3_nt: TGTGCCTGGAGTGTAGACATCCATAGCAATCAGCCCCAGCATTTT
cdr3_aa: CAWSVDIHSNQPQHF
clone_size: few
j_call: TRBJ1-5
v_call: TRBV30
d_call: -

cdr3_nt: TGTGCCAGCACGCGGAGGTTCTTCTCCTCTGGGGCCAACGTCCTGACTTTC
cdr3_aa: CASTRRFFSSGANVLTF
clone_size: -
j_call: TRBJ2-6
v_call: TRBV3-1
d_call: -

cdr3_nt: TGCAGTGCTAGAGATCAGGTTTCAGGATCGAGGATCTACAATGAGCAGTTCTTC
cdr3_aa: CSARDQVSGSRIYNEQFF
clone_size: many
j_call: TRBJ2-1
v_call: TRBV20-1
d_call: -

cdr3_nt: TGTGCCAGCGACGGACGACTGGAGACCCAGTACTTC
cdr3_aa: CASDGRLETQYF
clone_size: many
j_call: TRBJ2-5
v_call: TRBV6-8
d_call: -

cdr3_nt: TGTGCCAGCAGCGAGGACAACCTCCCTCACAATGAGCAGTTCTTC
cdr3_aa: CASSEDNLPHNEQFF
clone_size: -
j_call: TRBJ2-1
v_call: TRBV7-9
d_call: -

cdr3_nt: TGTGCCAGCACCTTATCCTCGAACTACGAGCGGTACTTC
cdr3_aa: CASTLSSNYERYF
clone_size: few
j_call: TRBJ2-7
v_call: TRBV7-9
d_call: -

cdr3_nt: TGTGCCAGCAGTTTAGTACTAGCGGACAATGAGCAGTTCTTC
cdr3_aa: CASSLVLADNEQFF
clone_size: -
j_call: TRBJ2-1
v_call: TRBV12-3/TRBV12-4
d_call: TRBD2

cdr3_nt: TGCAGCGTTGAAGATCGGGTCGGGAGCTCTGGGGCCAACGTCCTGACTTTC
cdr3_aa: CSVEDRVGSSGANVLTF
clone_size: few
j_call: TRBJ2-6
v_call: TRBV29-1
d_call: -

cdr3_nt: TGTGCCAGTAGTCCCCTTAGCGGGAGGGCCTCCTACGAGCAGTACTTC
cdr3_aa: CASSPLSGRASYEQYF
clone_size: -
j_call: TRBJ2-7
v_call: TRBV27
d_call: TRBD2

cdr3_nt: TGTGCCATCAGCGCCGCCACCGGGGAGCTGTTTTTT
cdr3_aa: CAISAATGELFF
clone_size: many
j_call: TRBJ2-2
v_call: TRBV10-3
d_call: -

cdr3_nt: TGTGCCAGCAGCTTCCGGGACAGAAATTCACCCCTCCACTTT
cdr3_aa: CASSFRDRNSPLHF
clone_size: -
j_call: TRBJ1-6
v_call: TRBV7-9
d_call: TRBD1

cdr3_nt: TGTGCCAGCAGGTGGGGGGACACTGAAGCTTTCTTT
cdr3_aa: CASRWGDTEAFF
clone_size: many
j_call: TRBJ1-1
v_call: TRBV27
d_call: -

cdr3_nt: TGCGCCAGCAGCGGAATATTAAACACCGGGGAGCTGTTTTTT
cdr3_aa: CASSGILNTGELFF
clone_size: many
j_call: TRBJ2-2
v_call: TRBV5-1
d_call: -

cdr3_nt: TGCAGCGTTGAGCGGAGTAGGCTAGCGGGAGGAAATGAGCAGTTCTTC
cdr3_aa: CSVERSRLAGGNEQFF
clone_size: many
j_call: TRBJ2-1
v_call: TRBV29-1
d_call: TRBD2

cdr3_nt: TGTGCCAGCAGCTTGGTTGGATCCCGGGGGCCTTACGACGAGCAGTACTTC
cdr3_aa: CASSLVGSRGPYDEQYF
clone_size: -
j_call: TRBJ2-7
v_call: TRBV5-6
d_call: -

cdr3_nt: TGTGCCAGCAGCGGGTACGACGGCTACACCTTC
cdr3_aa: CASSGYDGYTF
clone_size: -
j_call: TRBJ1-2
v_call: TRBV7-2
d_call: -

cdr3_nt: TGCAGCGCCCCAGCCCTAGCGGGAGCCTACAATGAGCAGTTCTTC
cdr3_aa: CSAPALAGAYNEQFF
clone_size: many
j_call: TRBJ2-1
v_call: TRBV20-1
d_call: TRBD2

cdr3_nt: TGCAGCGTTGAGGCGAACTATGGCTACACCTTC
cdr3_aa: CSVEANYGYTF
clone_size: many
j_call: TRBJ1-2
v_call: TRBV29-1
d_call: -

cdr3_nt: TGTGCCAGCAGCGCCCTCCAGGGGGAAGGACAAGAGACCCAGTACTTC
cdr3_aa: CASSALQGEGQETQYF
clone_size: few
j_call: TRBJ2-5
v_call: TRBV5-4
d_call: TRBD1